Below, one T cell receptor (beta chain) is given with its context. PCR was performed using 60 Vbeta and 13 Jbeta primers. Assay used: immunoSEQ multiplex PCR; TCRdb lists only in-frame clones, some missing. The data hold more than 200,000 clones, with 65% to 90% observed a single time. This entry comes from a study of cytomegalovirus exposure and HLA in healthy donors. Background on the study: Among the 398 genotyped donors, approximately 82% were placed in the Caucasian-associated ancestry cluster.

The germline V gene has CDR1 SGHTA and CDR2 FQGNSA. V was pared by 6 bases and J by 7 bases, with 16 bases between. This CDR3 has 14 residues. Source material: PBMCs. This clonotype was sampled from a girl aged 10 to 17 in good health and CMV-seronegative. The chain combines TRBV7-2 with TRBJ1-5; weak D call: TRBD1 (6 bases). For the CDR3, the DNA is TGTGCCAGCAGGAAACAGGGTCATGGGCAGCCCCAGCATTTT. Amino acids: CASRKQGHGQPQHF.